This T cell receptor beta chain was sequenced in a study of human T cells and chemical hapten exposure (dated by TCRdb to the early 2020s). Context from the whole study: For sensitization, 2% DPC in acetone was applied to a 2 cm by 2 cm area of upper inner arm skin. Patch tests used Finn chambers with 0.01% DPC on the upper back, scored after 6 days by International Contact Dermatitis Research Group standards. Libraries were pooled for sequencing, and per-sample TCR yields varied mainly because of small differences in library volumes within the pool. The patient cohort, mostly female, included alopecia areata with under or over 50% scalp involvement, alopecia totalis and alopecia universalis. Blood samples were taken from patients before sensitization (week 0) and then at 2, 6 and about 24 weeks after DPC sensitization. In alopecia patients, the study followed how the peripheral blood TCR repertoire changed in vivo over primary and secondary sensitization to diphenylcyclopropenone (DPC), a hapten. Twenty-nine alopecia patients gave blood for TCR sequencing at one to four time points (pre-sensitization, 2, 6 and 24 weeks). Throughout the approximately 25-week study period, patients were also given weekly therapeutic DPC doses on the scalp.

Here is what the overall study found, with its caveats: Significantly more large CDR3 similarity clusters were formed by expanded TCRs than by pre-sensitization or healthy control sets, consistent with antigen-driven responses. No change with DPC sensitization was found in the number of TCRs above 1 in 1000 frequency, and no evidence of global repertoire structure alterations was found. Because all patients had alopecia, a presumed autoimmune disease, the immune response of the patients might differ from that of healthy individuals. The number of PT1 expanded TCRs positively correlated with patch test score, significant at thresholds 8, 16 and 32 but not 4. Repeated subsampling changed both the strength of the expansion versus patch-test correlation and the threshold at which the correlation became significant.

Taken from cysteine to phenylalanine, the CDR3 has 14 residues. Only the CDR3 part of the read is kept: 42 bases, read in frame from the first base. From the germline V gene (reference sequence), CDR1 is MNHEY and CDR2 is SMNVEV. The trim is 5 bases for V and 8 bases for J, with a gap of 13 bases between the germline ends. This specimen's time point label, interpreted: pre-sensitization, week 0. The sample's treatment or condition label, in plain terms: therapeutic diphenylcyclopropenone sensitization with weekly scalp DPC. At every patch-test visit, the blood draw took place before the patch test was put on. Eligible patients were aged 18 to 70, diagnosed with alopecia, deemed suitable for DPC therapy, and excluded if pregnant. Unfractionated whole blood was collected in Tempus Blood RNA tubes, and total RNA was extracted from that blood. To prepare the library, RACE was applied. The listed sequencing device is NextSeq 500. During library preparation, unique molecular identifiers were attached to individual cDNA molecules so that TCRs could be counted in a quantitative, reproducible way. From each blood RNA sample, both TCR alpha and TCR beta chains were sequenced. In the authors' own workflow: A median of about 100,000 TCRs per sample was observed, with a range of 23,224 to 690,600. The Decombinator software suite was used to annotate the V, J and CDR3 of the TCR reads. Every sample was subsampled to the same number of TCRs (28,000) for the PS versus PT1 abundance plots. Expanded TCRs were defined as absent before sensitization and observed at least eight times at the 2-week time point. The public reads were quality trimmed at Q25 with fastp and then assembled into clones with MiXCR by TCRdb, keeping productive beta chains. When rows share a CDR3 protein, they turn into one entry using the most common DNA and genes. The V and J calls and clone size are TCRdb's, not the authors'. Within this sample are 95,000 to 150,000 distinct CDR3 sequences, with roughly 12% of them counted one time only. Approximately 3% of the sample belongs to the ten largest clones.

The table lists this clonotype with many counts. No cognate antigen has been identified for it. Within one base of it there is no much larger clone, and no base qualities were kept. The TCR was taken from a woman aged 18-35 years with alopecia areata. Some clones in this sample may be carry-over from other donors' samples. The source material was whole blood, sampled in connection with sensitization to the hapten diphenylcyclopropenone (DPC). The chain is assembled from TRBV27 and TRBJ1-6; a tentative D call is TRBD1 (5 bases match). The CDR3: CASSKLRGHSPLHF. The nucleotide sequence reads TGTGCCAGCAGTAAACTTAGGGGACATTCACCCCTCCACTTT.